This T cell receptor (beta chain) was found in a study of tumor and adjacent non-tumor tissue in lung cancer (dated by TCRdb to 2016 to 2019). In the study overall: Of the cohort, eleven to twelve patients had adenocarcinoma, 2 had squamous cell carcinoma and 1 had small cell lung cancer. Using bulk TCRbeta repertoires from 15 lung cancer patients, the study set lung tumor tissue side by side with matched distant non-tumor lung tissue. For each patient, one tumor sample and one normal lung sample were taken, giving approximately 33 paired specimens that underwent TCRbeta CDR3 sequencing. The 15 enrolled patients, of whom some ten were men and 5 were women, were aged 31 to 76 years and were diagnosed with TNM stage I to III disease. A total of some 130,000,000 productive TCRbeta reads were generated by sequencing, corresponding to an average of approximately 4 million reads per sample. Beyond this particular receptor, the publication reports: Significantly higher TCR diversity (inverse Simpson) was observed in tumor tissue than in normal lung tissue (approximately 440 vs 150, P = 0.0075, Mann-Whitney U test). A significantly larger cumulative share of the repertoire was made up by the top 100 clones in normal lung than in tumor tissue. Significantly higher TCR diversity was found in younger patients, and higher tumor TCR diversity was associated with shorter overall and disease-free survival. Only around 15 patients were included in the cohort, and the need for larger samples and more detailed clinical data was noted by the authors. Because peripheral blood was not sequenced, the blood TCRbeta repertoires of the lung cancer patients in the study went unexamined. The sequencing platform is not named in the methods, and unique molecular identifiers are not mentioned.

There are 16 amino acids in the CDR3, from cysteine to phenylalanine inclusive. Here the CDR3 DNA is all that survives: 48 bases in frame from base 1. The germline V and J ends show losses of 9 bases and 7 bases respectively, and no gene match explains 13 bases of the junction. CDR1 SNHLY and CDR2 FYNNEI are derived from the germline V gene. RNA was isolated from bulk, unsorted tissue, and RNA quality was assessed with a NanoDrop ND-1000 and an Agilent 2100. Normal lung samples were distant non-tumor tissue taken more than 3 cm from the tumor edge. Donors were newly diagnosed lung cancer patients admitted for thoracic surgery in China between August and November 2014, without prior chemotherapy. The study excluded patients who had received radiotherapy or chemotherapy before or who had another cancer at the same time. Surgical tissue pieces of about 1-2.1 cm3 were preserved in RNAlater solution and stored at -80 °C until use.

Library preparation used multiplex PCR. The sequencer was an Illumina HiSeq 2500. TCRbeta libraries were constructed through three rounds of nested PCR with primers (Table S4) according to protocols adapted from ARM-PCR. Before sequencing, PCR products of 200-500 bp were excised from the gel and purified with the QIAquick gel extraction kit. The authors' analysis ran thus. Trimmomatic was used to clean the reads, FLASH was used to merge the reads into complete CDR3 sequences, and MiTCR was used to assign the reads to V(D)J germline segments. Clonal diversity was calculated as the inverse Simpson's index using VDJtools. In-frame sequences lacking a premature stop codon were counted as productive reads. TCRdb applied fastp at Q25 and MiXCR to the public reads, then kept only in-frame beta chains. Merged by CDR3 protein, the rows form single entries marked with the most common genes and DNA. TCRdb's processing, not the study's, gives the V and J calls here. Counted in this sample were about 110,000 distinct CDR3 sequences; 62% of them appeared once. Around a fifth of the sample lies in the top ten.

This clonotype was detected only once. This clone's antigen is unknown. A much bigger clone sits one base away, suggesting this may be a read error. The sequenced material came from distant non-tumor lung tissue. The rearranged segments are TRBV2 and TRBJ1-4; 11 bases in the junction line up with TRBD1. The receptor was derived from a man between 60 and 75 years old with non-small cell lung cancer. The CDR3 protein is CARTRKLGTGGEKLFF. The DNA sequence follows: TGTGCCAGAACCAGAAAGCTCGGGACAGGGGGTGAAAAACTGTTTTTT.